These 21 T cell receptor beta chains were sequenced from one sample in a study of identical twins. TCRdb re-called the 5' RACE reads with MiXCR, one entry per CDR3 protein. The data contain around 1.7 million distinct CDR3 sequences, about 30% of them singletons. Material for sequencing was cord blood. The origin of the receptors is a newborn girl in good health.

This clonotype was recorded once. The chain combines TRBV11-2 with TRBJ1-1; D is perhaps TRBD1 (6 bases). Trimming removed 1 base at V and 4 bases at J, with 10 bases between. Germline values: CDR1 SGHAT, CDR2 FQNNGV. The CDR3 extends over 14 amino acids. The CDR3 spells CASSLAAGATEAFF. The CDR3 DNA reads as TGTGCCAGCAGCTTAGCCGCAGGGGCCACTGAAGCTTTCTTT.

The chain joins TRBV28 to TRBJ2-5; 9 bases align to TRBD2. CDR3 length: 15 residues. Germline V gene sequence: CDR1 MDHEN, CDR2 SYDVKM. J was trimmed by 11 bases and V by 2 bases; bases with no gene match: 12. The CDR3 here is CASSLGSGGRDEQYF. The CDR3 nucleotides are TGTGCCAGCAGTTTAGGTTCGGGCGGGAGGGATGAGCAGTACTTC.

This clonotype has a handful of counts. The chain uses TRBV7-2 and TRBJ2-1; 9 bases are shared with TRBD2. V trimming: 1 base; J trimming: 1 base; junction bases outside the gene matches: 5. This CDR3 comprises 17 residues. CDR1 and CDR2 from the germline V gene are SGHTA and FQGNSA. The CDR3 loop reads CASSLVAGARSYNEQFF. CDR3 sequence (DNA): TGTGCCAGCAGCTTAGTAGCGGGGGCACGATCCTACAATGAGCAGTTCTTC.

The chain is built from TRBV20-1 and TRBJ2-3; 10 bases match TRBD2. V trimming: 5 bases; J trimming: 5 bases; junction bases outside the gene matches: 7. Germline V gene lookup returns CDR1 DFQATT and CDR2 SNEGSKA (reference sequence). The CDR3 spans 14 residues. CDR3 bases: TGCAGTGCTTCAAAGAGCGGGAGGGGAGATACGCAGTATTTT. The encoded protein is CSASKSGRGDTQYF.

Note on this clonotype: A much larger clone is a single base away; this may be a read error. The chain carries TRBV6-4 and TRBJ2-5; D is possibly TRBD1 or TRBD2 (5 bases each). With the DNA end fitting TRBJ2-7 better, the J assignment may be wrong. CDR3 size: 15 residues. Germline CDR1 and CDR2: MRHNA and SNTAGT. The CDR3 spells CASSKQVGSGNEQYF. CDR3 in DNA: TGTGCCAGCAGTAAACAGGTTGGCAGCGGCAACGAGCAGTACTTC.

The chain couples TRBV20-1 to TRBJ1-4; D is undetermined. V was cut by 0 bases and J by 8 bases, with 10 bases left in between. Germline assignment: CDR1 DFQATT and CDR2 SNEGSKA (reference sequence). The CDR3 extends over 13 amino acids. In DNA form, the CDR3 reads TGCAGTGCTAGAGAGGGGAGCGAGGAAAAACTGTTTTTT. Translated: CSAREGSEEKLFF.

This clonotype has only a few counts. The chain is built from TRBV2 and TRBJ2-5; D is perhaps TRBD2 (5 bases). Germline V gives CDR1 SNHLY, CDR2 FYNNEI. V dropped 8 bases and J dropped 6 bases, with 7 bases sitting between them. This CDR3 has 10 amino acids. The CDR3 sequence: CASRDQTQYF. The CDR3 coding sequence is TGTGCCAGCCGGGATCAGACCCAGTACTTC.

This clonotype was seen only a few times. The rearrangement links TRBV28 to TRBJ1-2, with no clear D. Germline V gene data show CDR1 as MDHEN and CDR2 as SYDVKM. V lost 2 bases, J lost 10 bases, and 11 bases lay in between. CDR3 size: 12 residues. CDR3 bases: TGTGCCAGCAGTTTAGTTTGGGGTGACTACACCTTC. It encodes CASSLVWGDYTF.

The CDR3 protein is CASSLRNTGWGDTQYF. CDR3 nucleotide sequence: TGCGCCAGCAGCTTACGAAACACAGGGTGGGGAGATACGCAGTATTTT. The V call is TRBV5-1, the J call TRBJ2-3, with a tentative D call TRBD1 (6 bases). Trimming pared 2 bases from V and 5 bases from J, leaving 18 bases between. This CDR3 spans 16 amino acids. Germline CDR1 is SGHRS and CDR2 is YFSETQ.

This clonotype was detected only a few times. J is TRBJ2-3 and V is TRBV11-2, with a possible D match to TRBD1 (6 bases). CDR1 SGHAT and CDR2 FQNNGV come from the germline V gene. The V and J ends lost 5 bases and 1 base respectively, with 13 bases between them. The CDR3 consists of 15 residues. CDR3 region: CASSGFRQGTDTQYF. CDR3 bases: TGTGCCAGCAGCGGCTTTAGACAGGGCACAGATACGCAGTATTTT.

The chain recombines TRBV24-1 with TRBJ1-1; the D is unclear. Germline V lookup: CDR1 KGHDR, CDR2 SFDVKD. CDR3 length: 13 residues. The germline V and J ends were trimmed by 0 bases and 7 bases, with 8 bases remaining between them. The CDR3 region is CATSDLRRNEAFF. The CDR3 DNA follows: TGTGCCACCAGTGATTTGCGGCGGAATGAAGCTTTCTTT.

The J gene is TRBJ2-3, the V gene TRBV18; 8 bases align to TRBD2. Germline V CDR1 and CDR2: KGHSH, LQKENI. V was clipped by 2 bases and J by 6 bases; unmatched bases: 10. The CDR3 loop spans 16 amino acids. CDR3 sequence: CASSPSGRAGIDTQYF. Here the CDR3 DNA reads TGTGCCAGCTCACCATCCGGGAGGGCCGGGATCGATACGCAGTATTTT.

In this sample, this clonotype turned up a few times. The chain links TRBV5-1 to TRBJ2-7; no definite D call. V lost 4 bases and J lost 3, with 11 bases in between. This CDR3 comprises 13 residues. Germline V gene sequence: CDR1 SGHRS, CDR2 YFSETQ. The CDR3 protein is CASSPSSGYEQYF. CDR3 nucleotides: TGCGCCAGCAGCCCCTCCAGTGGCTACGAGCAGTACTTC.

CDR3: CSAIRPNTGELFF. The DNA of the CDR3 is TGCAGTGCTATACGACCGAACACCGGGGAGCTGTTTTTT. The chain is built from TRBV20-1 and TRBJ2-2; no definite D call. The CDR3 totals 13 residues. V lost 4 bases and J lost 0, with 6 bases in between. Per germline, CDR1 DFQATT and CDR2 SNEGSKA (reference sequence).

This chain links TRBV5-1 with TRBJ1-1, with D possibly being TRBD1 (6 bases). Trimming shortened V by 7 bases and J by 0 bases, and 16 bases separated the two germline ends. Looked up from germline, CDR1 is SGHRS and CDR2 is YFSETQ. This CDR3 comprises 15 residues. CDR3 bases: TGCGCCAGCGGCAGGGGTCCCTTCATGAACACTGAAGCTTTCTTT. Its translation is CASGRGPFMNTEAFF.

This chain joins TRBV4-1 and TRBJ1-6, with TRBD1 as a possible D gene (6 bases). CDR3 size: 17 residues. CDR1 and CDR2 from the germline V gene are MGHRA and YSYEKL. Deletions cut 1 base from V and 5 bases from J, with 15 bases between. CDR3 residues: CASSQVHQGFDNSPLHF. DNA of the CDR3: TGCGCCAGCAGCCAAGTGCACCAGGGGTTTGATAATTCACCCCTCCACTTT.

This clonotype occurred a few times. At one boundary the junction diverges from the germline segment, which might be a read error. This chain uses TRBV7-7 with TRBJ1-2; no definite D call. Germline V gene data show CDR1 as SSHAT and CDR2 as FNYEAQ (reference sequence). This CDR3 is built from 12 residues. The CDR3 here is CASSLDLIGYTF. CDR3 nucleotide sequence: TGTGCTAGCAGCTTAGATTTGATCGGCTACACCTTC.

This clonotype occurred a few times. The chain recombines TRBV2 with TRBJ2-5, with D tentatively TRBD2 (6 bases). Looked up from germline, CDR1 is SNHLY and CDR2 is FYNNEI. CDR3 length: 12 residues. The germline V and J ends were trimmed by 7 bases and 4 bases, with 10 bases remaining between them. CDR3 sequence reads: CASTMGGETQYF. The DNA for the CDR3 is TGTGCCAGCACCATGGGGGGAGAGACCCAGTACTTC.

CDR3 in amino acids: CASSFKAGTSDTQYF. Written as DNA, the CDR3 is TGTGCCAGCAGCTTCAAAGCCGGGACTAGCGATACGCAGTATTTT. The V call is TRBV7-2, the J call TRBJ2-3; 9 bases fit TRBD2. The CDR3 length is 15 residues. Trimming at V came to 3 bases and at J to 6 bases, leaving 7 bases not matched to a gene. Germline V CDR1 and CDR2: SGHTA, FQGNSA.

The chain recombines TRBV25-1 with TRBJ1-4; the match to TRBD1 covers 11 bases. This CDR3 region has 16 residues. V lost 3 bases, J lost 3 bases, and 3 bases stayed unmatched. The germline V gene has CDR1 MGHDK and CDR2 SYGVNS. The CDR3 bases are TGTGCCAGCAGTGAGGGGGACAGGGGGTCTAATGAAAAACTGTTTTTT. Translated, it gives CASSEGDRGSNEKLFF.

The chain links TRBV4-2 to TRBJ2-3; TRBD2 matches 7 bases. Germline V gene data show CDR1 as LGHNA and CDR2 as YNFKEQ. This CDR3 is 15 amino acids long. With V trimmed by 4 bases and J by 1 base, 5 bases remained unmatched. The CDR3 nucleotides are TGTGCCAGCAGCCCCCGGACTAGAGGCACAGATACGCAGTATTTT. Translated: CASSPRTRGTDTQYF.